A selection of T cell receptor beta chains follows, all from one sample in a study of blood T cell repertoires in COVID-19. Sequencing was performed with immunoSEQ multiplex PCR; in TCRdb, only in-frame clones are kept and a portion is missing. This repertoire shows roughly 200,000 clones, about 79% found once; its top ten account for under 15%. Sequencing used peripheral blood. Receptors originate from a human donor in a cohort sampled during active COVID-19. CDR3s include the opening cysteine and the closing phenylalanine or tryptophan.

>TRBJ2-5|TRBV5-1
CASSWNPWTGGRGETQYF
>TRBJ2-7|TRBV3-1/TRBV3-2
CASSQEGTPGYEQYF
>TRBJ1-4|TRBV2
CASSSGQLWNEKLFF
>TRBJ2-1|TRBV2
CASRLPGLAGGEQFF
>TRBJ1-1|TRBV12-3/TRBV12-4
CVTGMNTEAFF
>TRBJ2-7|TRBV27
CASSLGGEYEQYF
>TRBJ2-5|TRBV6-5
CASSPGTGSQETQYF
>TRBJ2-1|TRBV3-1/TRBV3-2
CASSQGIAEVSYNEQFF
>TRBJ2-3|TRBV28
CASTETGTTYTQYF
>TRBJ1-1|TRBV7-9
CASSFPPRNTEAFF
>TRBJ1-3|TRBV5-6
CASSLADSRRNTIYF
>TRBJ2-5|TRBV18
CASSPRPSETQYF
>TRBJ1-1|TRBV11-2
CASSLVMGRRTEAFF
>TRBJ2-5|TRBV7-9
CASSKRKETQYF
>TRBJ2-1|TRBV28
CASSGTTRYNEQFF
>TRBJ2-1|TRBV28
CASHLAGATYNEQFF
>TRBJ1-1|TRBV19
CASSWDSGQAFF
>TRBJ2-7|TRBV18
CASSLGLAVYEQYF
>TRBJ2-1|TRBV19
CASSIAGQRISYNEQFF
>TRBJ2-7|TRBV16
CASSQPLAGLYEQYF
>TRBJ2-7|TRBV18
CASSPSPSREQYF